This T cell receptor (beta chain) came from a study of read filtering for tumor transcriptome and immune sequencing. V lost 6 bases, J lost 1 base, and 3 bases stayed unmatched. Germline-derived CDR1 and CDR2 are SNHLY and FYNNEI. This CDR3 has 14 amino acids. Ten or more counts support this clonotype. From 300 to 450 ng of RNA, a library with molecular barcoded alpha/delta and beta/gamma adaptors was made. TCRdb processed the reads anew with MiXCR; each CDR3 protein has one entry. Of 9,000 to 9,500 distinct CDR3 sequences listed, roughly 15% are singletons. Sequences were obtained from a population of CD138-negative cells sorted from bone marrow. The gene calls are TRBV2 and TRBJ1-1; TRBD1 aligns across 9 bases. The clonotype comes from a donor over 35 with multiple myeloma. The CDR3 coding sequence is TGTGCCAGCAGCGGACAGGGGAAGAACACTGAAGCTTTCTTT. It specifies CASSGQGKNTEAFF.